This passage covers 9 T cell receptor beta chains from one sample sequenced in a study of PD-L1 blockade in urothelial cancer. Described time point: pretreatment peripheral blood. TCRdb's table, derived via immunoSEQ multiplex PCR, lists solely in-frame clones and lacks some. The sample yields tens of thousands of clones, about 83% seen once. Here the sequenced sample was PBMCs, taken around atezolizumab (anti-PD-L1) treatment. The receptors derive from an older woman with urothelial cancer.

This chain uses TRBV6-5 with TRBJ2-7, with D perhaps matching TRBD2 (6 bases). Germline V gene lookup returns CDR1 MNHEY and CDR2 SVGAGI. The V and J ends lost 6 bases and 7 bases respectively, with 16 bases between them. There are 13 residues in the CDR3. CDR3 DNA: TGTGCCAGCAGGCGAACCGGGGGAGAAGAGCAGTACTTC. This sequence encodes CASRRTGGEEQYF.

The CDR3 DNA reads as TGTGCCAGCAGCCCCCAAATGAAGAGGGAGCAGTACTTC. Its translation: CASSPQMKREQYF. The V gene is TRBV6-5, the J gene TRBJ2-7, with D hard to call. V was shortened by 6 bases and J by 7 bases, with 16 bases between the two germline ends. CDR1 is MNHEY, CDR2 SVGAGI, per germline. This CDR3 is 13 amino acids long.

The gene calls are TRBV7-9 and TRBJ2-3; 8 bases are a match to TRBD2. CDR3 size: 18 residues. V was pared by 5 bases and J by 0 bases, with 13 bases of the junction left unmatched. The germline CDR1 and CDR2 sequences are SEHNR and FQNEAQ (reference sequence). The CDR3 DNA sequence: TGTGCCAGCAGCCCGGGGGGGTTCGGAACTACTAGCACAGATACGCAGTATTTT. Amino acid sequence: CASSPGGFGTTSTDTQYF.

V and J are TRBV9 and TRBJ2-2; 10 bases match TRBD1. V shed 3 bases, J shed 7 bases, and the junction held 6 bases outside the gene matches. From germline, CDR1 is SGDLS and CDR2 YYNGEE. The CDR3 extends over 15 amino acids. CDR3 loop: CASSETGGAVGELFF. The CDR3 nucleotides are TGTGCCAGCAGCGAGACAGGGGGCGCGGTCGGGGAGCTGTTTTTT.

J is TRBJ1-5 and V is TRBV19; 9 nucleotides line up with TRBD1. The CDR3 covers 17 residues. CDR1 is LNHDA and CDR2 is SQIVND in the germline V gene (reference sequence). V trimming: 5 bases; J trimming: 4 bases; junction bases outside the gene matches: 12. The CDR3, as DNA: TGTGCCAGTAGTTTTTGGTCGGGGACAGGGACTAATCAGCCCCAGCATTTT. Its protein product is CASSFWSGTGTNQPQHF.

This clone has a single count. The J gene is TRBJ2-7, the V gene TRBV7-2; the match to TRBD2 covers 11 bases. Germline values: CDR1 SGHTA, CDR2 FQGNSA. This CDR3 has 15 residues. V was clipped by 1 base and J by 4 bases; unmatched bases: 3. CDR3 nucleotides: TGTGCCAGCAGCTTAGGGCCTAGCGGGAGGTACGAGCAGTACTTC. This sequence encodes CASSLGPSGRYEQYF.

The J gene is TRBJ1-1, the V gene TRBV7-9; no definite D call. The CDR3 spans 14 residues. V was clipped by 3 bases and J by 8 bases, with 16 bases between them. The germline CDR1 and CDR2 sequences are SEHNR and FQNEAQ (reference sequence). The CDR3 region is CASSLSTIPPEAFF. CDR3 sequence (DNA): TGTGCCAGCAGCTTGAGTACGATCCCCCCGGAAGCTTTCTTT.

The V gene is TRBV6-6, the J gene TRBJ1-1, with TRBD1 matching over 10 bases. CDR3 length: 14 amino acids. Germline V gene data show CDR1 as MNHNY and CDR2 as SVGAGI (reference sequence). The ends lost 2 bases at V and 6 bases at J; junction bases unmatched: 3. The CDR3 is CASSYQDRGPEAFF. In nucleotides, the CDR3 is TGTGCCAGCAGTTACCAAGACAGGGGGCCTGAAGCTTTCTTT.

The chain joins TRBV7-9 to TRBJ2-4; 11 positions agree with TRBD2. Germline trimming cut 6 bases from V and 4 bases from J; bases unmatched to any gene: 11. CDR1 SEHNR and CDR2 FQNEAQ come from the germline V gene (reference sequence). The CDR3 is made up of 17 amino acids. CDR3 sequence (DNA): TGTGCCAGCAGTCCCGTTGTAGCGGGGGGGGAGAAAAACATTCAGTACTTC. Protein product: CASSPVVAGGEKNIQYF.